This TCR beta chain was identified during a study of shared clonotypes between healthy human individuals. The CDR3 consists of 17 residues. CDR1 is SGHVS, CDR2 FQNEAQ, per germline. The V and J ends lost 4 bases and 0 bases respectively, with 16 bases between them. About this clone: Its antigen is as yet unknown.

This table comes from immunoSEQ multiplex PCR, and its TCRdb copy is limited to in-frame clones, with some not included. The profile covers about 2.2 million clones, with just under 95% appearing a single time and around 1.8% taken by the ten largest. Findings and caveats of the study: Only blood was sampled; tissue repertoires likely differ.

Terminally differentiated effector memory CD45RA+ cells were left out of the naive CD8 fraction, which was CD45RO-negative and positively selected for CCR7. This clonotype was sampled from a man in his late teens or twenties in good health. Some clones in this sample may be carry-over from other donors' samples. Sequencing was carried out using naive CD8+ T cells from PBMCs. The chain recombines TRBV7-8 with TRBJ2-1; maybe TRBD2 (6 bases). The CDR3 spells CASSSPWGESSYNEQFF. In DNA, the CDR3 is TGTGCCAGCAGCTCCCCATGGGGGGAGAGCTCCTACAATGAGCAGTTCTTC.